This TCR beta chain was recovered during a study of cytotoxic CD8 clonotypes in ibrutinib-treated CLL. The study, taken as a whole, reports: The study found public clonotypes uncommon, contracting or stable on treatment. Circulating CD8+ T-cell counts were tracked by baseline clonality, which exceeded that of age-matched healthy donors.

Assay: immunoSEQ multiplex PCR; the TCRdb copy retains only in-frame clones and omits some. The sample holds approximately 100,000 clones, about 78% seen once. To note about this clone: Its antigen is not identified.

This TCR came from a human donor with chronic lymphocytic leukemia. The specimen comprised PBMCs, sampled after 12 months of ibrutinib treatment.

CDR3 coding DNA: TGTGCCAGCGAGCAGGGACTATTCTACAATGAGCAGTTCTTC. This gives the protein CASEQGLFYNEQFF. The chain employs TRBV6-1 and TRBJ2-1; 7 bases map to TRBD2. Germline V CDR1 and CDR2: MNHNS, SASEGT. V lost 8 bases and J lost 3; bases outside the gene matches: 7. The CDR3 loop spans 14 amino acids.